The 13 T cell receptor beta chains listed next were all sequenced from one sample in a study of neurological immune-mediated disorders. Each CDR3 protein gets one entry after TCRdb re-called the 5' RACE reads with MiXCR. This table has fewer than 45,000 distinct CDR3 sequences, around 6% appearing once. What was sequenced was CD4+ T cells from blood. The receptors shown here come from a middle-aged woman in good health.

There are many counts of this clonotype. J is TRBJ2-5 and V is TRBV4-1, with TRBD2 as a possible D gene (5 bases). The V end lost 0 bases, the J end lost 5 bases, and 7 bases lay between the germline ends. This CDR3 comprises 13 residues. Germline V gives CDR1 MGHRA, CDR2 YSYEKL. The CDR3 protein is CASSQEGLETQYF. The CDR3, as DNA: TGCGCCAGCAGCCAAGAAGGACTTGAGACCCAGTACTTC.

This clonotype occurred many times. This chain uses TRBV28 with TRBJ1-1, with TRBD1 identical over 7 bases. There are 15 residues in the CDR3. Per germline, CDR1 MDHEN and CDR2 SYDVKM. The junction had 12 bases not matched to a gene; V was cut back by 6 bases and J by 5 bases. The CDR3 coding sequence is TGTGCCAGCAGCACTGTGCCTCACAGGGGTACTGAAGCTTTCTTT. This sequence encodes CASSTVPHRGTEAFF.

This clonotype was seen ten or more times. The CDR3 DNA reads as TGTGCCAGCGGACAGGGGGCAGGCGAGACCCAGTACTTC. It is translated as CASGQGAGETQYF. The chain employs TRBV10-3 and TRBJ2-5, with 11 bases matching TRBD1. CDR1 ENHRY and CDR2 SYGVKD come from the germline V gene. The CDR3 sequence is 13 residues long. The junction had 6 bases not matched to a gene; V was cut back by 10 bases and J by 5 bases.

This clonotype has at least ten counts. V is TRBV12-3 or TRBV12-4 and J is TRBJ2-5; TRBD1 matches 11 bases. This CDR3 region has 18 residues. V shed 5 bases, J shed 1 base, and the junction held 12 bases outside the gene matches. This chain's CDR3 is CASSPEVIGTGGQETQYF. The CDR3 DNA sequence: TGTGCCAGCAGTCCAGAGGTCATAGGGACAGGGGGCCAAGAGACCCAGTACTTC.

This clonotype was seen ten or more times. The chain recombines TRBV6-6 with TRBJ2-1, with TRBD2 matching over 12 bases. With 5 bases clipped from V and 8 bases from J, the junction kept 13 bases outside the gene matches. This CDR3 is built from 17 residues. Germline CDR1 reads MNHNY; CDR2 reads SVGAGI (reference sequence). CDR3 coding DNA: TGTGCCAGCAGTGACCCCAGACTAGCGGGAGTTAAGGATGAGCAGTTCTTC. Amino acid sequence: CASSDPRLAGVKDEQFF.

This clonotype was recorded at least ten times. The chain carries TRBV11-1 and TRBJ2-3, with 12 bases aligning to TRBD2. Trimming at V came to 5 bases and at J to 2 bases, leaving 11 bases not matched to a gene. This CDR3 has 18 amino acids. CDR1 and CDR2 from the germline V gene are SGHAT and FQDESV (reference sequence). The CDR3 is CASSPRWTSGIDTDTQYF. The CDR3 DNA follows: TGTGCCAGCAGCCCCAGATGGACTAGCGGGATCGACACAGATACGCAGTATTTT.

This clonotype is labeled medium-sized. The V call is TRBV28, the J call TRBJ2-1, with 15 bases that match TRBD2. Trimming at V came to 5 bases and at J to 4 bases, leaving 6 bases not matched to a gene. Per the germline V gene, CDR1 is MDHEN and CDR2 is SYDVKM. The CDR3 sequence is 17 residues long. CDR3 DNA: TGTGCCAGCAGTATAATGGGACTAGCGGGAGGTTACAATGAGCAGTTCTTC. It codes for CASSIMGLAGGYNEQFF.

The rearrangement links TRBV5-5 to TRBJ1-5; 10 bases are a match to TRBD1. This CDR3 is 14 amino acids long. The germline V gene has CDR1 SGHKS and CDR2 YYEKEE (reference sequence). V gave up 2 bases and J gave up 5 bases; unmatched junction bases: 1. The CDR3 region has the DNA TGTGCCAGCAGCTTCGGACAGGGGGATCAGCCCCAGCATTTT. It yields the protein CASSFGQGDQPQHF.

CDR3 protein: CASSVEAESTQYF. CDR3 coding DNA: TGCGCCAGCAGTGTGGAGGCCGAAAGCACGCAGTATTTT. V usage is TRBV5-1 and J usage is TRBJ2-3; tentatively, D is TRBD2 (5 bases). Deletions cut 5 bases from V and 9 bases from J, with 16 bases between. Germline V gene lookup returns CDR1 SGHRS and CDR2 YFSETQ. This CDR3 is 13 amino acids long.

The table lists this clonotype with many counts. The chain links TRBV7-9 to TRBJ1-2; the D is unclear. The CDR3 spans 12 residues. Germline CDR1 reads SEHNR; CDR2 reads FQNEAQ (reference sequence). V was pared by 5 bases and J by 4 bases, with 8 bases between. This chain's CDR3 is CASSLNLYGYTF. In nucleotides, the CDR3 is TGTGCCAGCAGCCTAAACCTCTATGGCTACACCTTC.

This clonotype was observed at least ten times. The V call is TRBV21-1, the J call TRBJ2-3; the table's D call, TRBD1, was not checked against the DNA. TRBV21-1 is a pseudogene locus. The CDR3 sequence is 14 residues long. The CDR3 DNA reads as TGTGCCAGCAGCGCCAGGGTGACCACAGATACGCAGTATTTT. It is translated as CASSARVTTDTQYF.

This clonotype was observed at least ten times. The chain joins TRBV3-1 to TRBJ2-5; D is possibly TRBD2 (6 bases). The germline gives CDR1 LGHDT, CDR2 YNNKEL (reference sequence). This CDR3 has 15 residues. V shed 3 bases and J shed 3 bases, with 14 bases lying between them. The CDR3 here is CASSHQLPGEETQYF. The CDR3, as DNA: TGTGCCAGCAGCCATCAGTTGCCGGGGGAAGAGACCCAGTACTTC.

This clonotype was seen repeatedly, ten times or more. An end of the junction differs from the germline gene, which may be a read error. The chain employs TRBV5-4 and TRBJ2-3, with a tentative D call TRBD2 (6 bases). Germline CDR1 SGHNT, CDR2 YYREEE (reference sequence). The CDR3 is 14 amino acids. The CDR3 is CASSLDGSRDTQYF. In DNA, the CDR3 is TGTGCCAGCAGCTTGGACGGGAGCAGAGATACGCAGTATTTT.